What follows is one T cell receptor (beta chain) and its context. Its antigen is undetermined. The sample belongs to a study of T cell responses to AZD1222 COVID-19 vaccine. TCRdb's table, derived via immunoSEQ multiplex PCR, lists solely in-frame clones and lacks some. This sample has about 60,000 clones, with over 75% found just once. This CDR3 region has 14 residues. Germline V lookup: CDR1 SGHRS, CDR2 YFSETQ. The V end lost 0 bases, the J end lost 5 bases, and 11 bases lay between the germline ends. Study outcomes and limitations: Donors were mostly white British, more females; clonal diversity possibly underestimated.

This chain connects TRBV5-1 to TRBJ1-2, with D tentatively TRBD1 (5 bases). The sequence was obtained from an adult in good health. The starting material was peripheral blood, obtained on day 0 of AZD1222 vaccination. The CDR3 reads CASSLEGRNYGYTF. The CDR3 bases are TGCGCCAGCAGCTTGGAGGGACGGAATTATGGCTACACCTTC.